This is a list of T cell receptor beta chains from one sample in a study of shared clonotypes between healthy human individuals. Assay: immunoSEQ multiplex PCR; the TCRdb copy retains only in-frame clones and omits some. Here the sample spans approximately 2.4 million clones, 90% to 96% being singletons. The sample comprised naive CD4+ T cells sorted from blood. These receptor sequences come from a man in his late teens or twenties in good health. Each CDR3 is given with its conserved first and last residue. D genes are given only for firm matches. Only part of the rows carry a size: once, few, many, or a class if the clone is expanded.

clone_size,j_call,v_call,d_call,cdr3_aa,cdr3_nt
.,TRBJ1-3,TRBV6-6,TRBD1,CASRRDRASGNTIYF,TGTGCCAGCAGGAGGGACAGAGCCTCTGGAAACACCATATATTTT
.,TRBJ2-2,TRBV2,.,CASSEVGGNTGELFF,TGTGCCAGCAGTGAAGTTGGAGGGAACACCGGGGAGCTGTTTTTT
.,TRBJ1-5,TRBV18,TRBD1,CASSLGTGLDQPQHF,TGTGCCAGCTCACTGGGGACAGGCCTAGATCAGCCCCAGCATTTT
.,TRBJ1-3,TRBV9,.,CASSVVEGGGNTIYF,TGTGCCAGCAGCGTAGTTGAGGGGGGAGGAAACACCATATATTTT
.,TRBJ1-4,TRBV7-2,.,CASRGAPNEKLFF,TGTGCAAGTAGGGGGGCCCCTAATGAAAAACTGTTTTTT
.,TRBJ2-5,TRBV20-1,TRBD2,CSATGGEAQYF,TGCAGTGCTACGGGGGGGGAGGCCCAGTACTTC
.,TRBJ1-6,TRBV5-1,TRBD1,CASSFGTGNSPLHF,TGCGCCAGCAGCTTCGGGACAGGGAATTCACCCCTCCACTTT
.,TRBJ2-5,TRBV5-1,.,CASSRPSFRGLQTQYF,TGCGCCAGCAGCCGGCCCTCTTTCAGGGGATTGCAGACCCAGTACTTC
once,TRBJ2-7,TRBV29-1,.,CSVSPAGIYEQYF,TGCAGCGTTTCTCCGGCGGGAATCTACGAGCAGTACTTC
.,TRBJ2-7,TRBV5-1,TRBD2,CASSLEGLAGGPSEQYF,TGCGCCAGCAGCTTGGAGGGACTAGCGGGAGGGCCTTCCGAGCAGTACTTC
.,TRBJ2-3,TRBV10-3,TRBD2,CAISDRSGTSGRADTQYF,TGTGCCATCAGTGATCGTAGTGGGACTAGCGGGAGGGCGGATACGCAGTATTTT
.,TRBJ2-5,TRBV7-4,TRBD2,CASSLASLAGGPRETQYF,TGTGCCAGCAGCTTAGCCAGCCTAGCGGGAGGGCCGAGGGAGACCCAGTACTTC